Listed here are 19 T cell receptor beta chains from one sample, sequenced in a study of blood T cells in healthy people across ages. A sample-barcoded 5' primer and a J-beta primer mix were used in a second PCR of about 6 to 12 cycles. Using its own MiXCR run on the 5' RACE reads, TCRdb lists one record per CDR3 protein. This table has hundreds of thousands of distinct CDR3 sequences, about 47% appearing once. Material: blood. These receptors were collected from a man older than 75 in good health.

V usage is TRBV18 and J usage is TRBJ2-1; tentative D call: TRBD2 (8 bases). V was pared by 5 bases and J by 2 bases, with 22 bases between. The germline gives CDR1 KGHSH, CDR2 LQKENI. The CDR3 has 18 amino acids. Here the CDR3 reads CASSRQGTAGGPYNEQFF. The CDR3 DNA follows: TGTGCCAGCTCAAGACAGGGTACGGCGGGAGGCCCCTACAATGAGCAGTTCTTC.

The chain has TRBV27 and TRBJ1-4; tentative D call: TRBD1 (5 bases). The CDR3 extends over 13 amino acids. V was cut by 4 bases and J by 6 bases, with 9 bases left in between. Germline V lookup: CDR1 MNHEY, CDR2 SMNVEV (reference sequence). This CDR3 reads CASSSGPYEKLFF. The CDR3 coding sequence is TGTGCCAGCAGTTCAGGGCCCTATGAAAAACTGTTTTTT.

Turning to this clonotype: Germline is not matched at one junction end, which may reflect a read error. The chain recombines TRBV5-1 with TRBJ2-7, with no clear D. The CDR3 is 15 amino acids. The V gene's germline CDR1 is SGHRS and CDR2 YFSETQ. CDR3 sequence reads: CASSLPDRLSCEQYF. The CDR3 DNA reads TGCGCCAGCAGCTTGCCGGACCGGTTGTCCTGCGAGCAGTACTTC.

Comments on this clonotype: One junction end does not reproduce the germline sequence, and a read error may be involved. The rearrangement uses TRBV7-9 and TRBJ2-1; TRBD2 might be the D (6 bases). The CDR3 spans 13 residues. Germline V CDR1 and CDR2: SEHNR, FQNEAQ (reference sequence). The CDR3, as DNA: TGTGCCAGCAGCGCCGGGACTGGCAATAAGCAGTTCTTC. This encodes CASSAGTGNKQFF.

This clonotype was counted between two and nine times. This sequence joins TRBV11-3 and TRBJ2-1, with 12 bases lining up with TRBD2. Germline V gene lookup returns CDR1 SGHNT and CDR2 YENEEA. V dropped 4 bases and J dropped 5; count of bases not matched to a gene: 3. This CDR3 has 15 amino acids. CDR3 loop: CASSSSGRGNNEQFF. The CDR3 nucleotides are TGTGCCAGCAGCTCTAGCGGGAGGGGAAACAATGAGCAGTTCTTC.

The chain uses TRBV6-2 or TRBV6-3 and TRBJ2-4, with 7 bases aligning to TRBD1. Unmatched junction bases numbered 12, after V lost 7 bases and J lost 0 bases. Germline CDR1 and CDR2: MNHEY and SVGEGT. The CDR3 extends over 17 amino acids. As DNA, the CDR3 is TGTGCCAGCACCACGACAGGGTCGTATCTAGCCAAAAACATTCAGTACTTC. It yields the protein CASTTTGSYLAKNIQYF.

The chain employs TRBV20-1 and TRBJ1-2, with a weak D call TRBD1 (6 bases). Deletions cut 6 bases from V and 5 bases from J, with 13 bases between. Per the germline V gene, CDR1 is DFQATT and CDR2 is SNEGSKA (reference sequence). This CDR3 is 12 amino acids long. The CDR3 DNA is TGCAGTGCGGTGGACAGTTCGTATGGCTACACCTTC. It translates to CSAVDSSYGYTF.

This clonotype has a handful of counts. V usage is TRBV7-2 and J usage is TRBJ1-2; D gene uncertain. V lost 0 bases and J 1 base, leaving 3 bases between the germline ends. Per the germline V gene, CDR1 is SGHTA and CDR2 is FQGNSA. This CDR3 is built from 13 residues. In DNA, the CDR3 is TGTGCCAGCAGCTTAGCGGTTAACTATGGCTACACCTTC. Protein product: CASSLAVNYGYTF. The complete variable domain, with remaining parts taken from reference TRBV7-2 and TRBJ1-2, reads GAGVSQSPSNKVTEKGKDVELRCDPISGHTALYWYRQSLGQGLEFLIYFQGNSAPDKSGLPSDRFSAERTGGSVSTLTIQRTQQEDSAVYLCASSLAVNYGYTFGSGTRLTVV.

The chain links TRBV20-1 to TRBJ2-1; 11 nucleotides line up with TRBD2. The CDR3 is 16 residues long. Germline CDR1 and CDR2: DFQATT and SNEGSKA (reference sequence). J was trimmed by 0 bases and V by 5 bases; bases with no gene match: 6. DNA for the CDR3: TGCAGTGCTCGGCGACTAGCGGGGCGCTCCTACAATGAGCAGTTCTTC. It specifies CSARRLAGRSYNEQFF.

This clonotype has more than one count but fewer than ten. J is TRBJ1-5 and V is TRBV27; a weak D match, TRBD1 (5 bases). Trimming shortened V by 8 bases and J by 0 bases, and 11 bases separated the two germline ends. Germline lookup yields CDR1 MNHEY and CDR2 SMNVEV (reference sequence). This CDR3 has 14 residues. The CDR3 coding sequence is TGTGCCAGCGCCTCAGGGTTTAGCAATCAGCCCCAGCATTTT. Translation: CASASGFSNQPQHF.

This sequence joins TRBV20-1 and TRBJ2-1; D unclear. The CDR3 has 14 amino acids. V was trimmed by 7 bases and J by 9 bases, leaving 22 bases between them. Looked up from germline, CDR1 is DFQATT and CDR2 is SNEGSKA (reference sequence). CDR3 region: CSVLERGVFSEQFF. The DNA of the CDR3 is TGCAGTGTGCTGGAGCGAGGAGTATTTAGTGAGCAGTTCTTC.

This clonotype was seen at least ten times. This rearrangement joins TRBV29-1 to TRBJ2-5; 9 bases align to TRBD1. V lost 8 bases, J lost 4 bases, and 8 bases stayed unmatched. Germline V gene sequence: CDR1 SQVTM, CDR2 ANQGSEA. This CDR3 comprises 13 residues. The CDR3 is CSQKQGAGETQYF. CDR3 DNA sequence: TGCAGCCAGAAACAGGGGGCTGGAGAGACCCAGTACTTC.

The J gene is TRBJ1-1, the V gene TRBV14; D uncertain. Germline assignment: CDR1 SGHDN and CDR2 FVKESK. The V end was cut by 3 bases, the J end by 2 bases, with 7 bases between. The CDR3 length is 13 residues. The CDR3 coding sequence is TGTGCCAGCAGCCAGAATACTAACACTGAAGCTTTCTTT. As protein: CASSQNTNTEAFF.

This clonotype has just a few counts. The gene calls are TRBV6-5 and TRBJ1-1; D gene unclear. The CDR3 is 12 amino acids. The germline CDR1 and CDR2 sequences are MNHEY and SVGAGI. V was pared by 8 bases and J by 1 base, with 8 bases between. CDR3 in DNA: TGTGCCAGCCGGCGGAGGAACACTGAAGCTTTCTTT. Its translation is CASRRRNTEAFF.

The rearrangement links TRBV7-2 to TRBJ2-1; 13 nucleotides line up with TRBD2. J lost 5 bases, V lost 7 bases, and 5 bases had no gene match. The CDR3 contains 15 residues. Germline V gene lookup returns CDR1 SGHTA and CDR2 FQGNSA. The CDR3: CASTPLAGGHNEQFF. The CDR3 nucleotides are TGTGCCAGCACCCCACTAGCGGGAGGGCACAATGAGCAGTTCTTC. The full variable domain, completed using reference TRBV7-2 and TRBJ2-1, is GAGVSQSPSNKVTEKGKDVELRCDPISGHTALYWYRQSLGQGLEFLIYFQGNSAPDKSGLPSDRFSAERTGGSVSTLTIQRTQQEDSAVYLCASTPLAGGHNEQFFGPGTRLTVL.

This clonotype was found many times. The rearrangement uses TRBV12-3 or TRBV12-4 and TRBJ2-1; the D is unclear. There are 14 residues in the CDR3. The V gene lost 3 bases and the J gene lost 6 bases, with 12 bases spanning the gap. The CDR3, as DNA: TGTGCCAGCAGTTTCTGGTCTAGATCCAATGAGCAGTTCTTC. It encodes CASSFWSRSNEQFF.

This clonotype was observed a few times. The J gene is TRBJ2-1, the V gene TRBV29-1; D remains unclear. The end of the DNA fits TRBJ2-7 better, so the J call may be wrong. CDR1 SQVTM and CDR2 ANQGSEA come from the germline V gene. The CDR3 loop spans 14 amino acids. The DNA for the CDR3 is TGCAGCGTTGAAACGGTGAGCTCCTACAATGAGCAGTACTTC. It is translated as CSVETVSSYNEQYF.

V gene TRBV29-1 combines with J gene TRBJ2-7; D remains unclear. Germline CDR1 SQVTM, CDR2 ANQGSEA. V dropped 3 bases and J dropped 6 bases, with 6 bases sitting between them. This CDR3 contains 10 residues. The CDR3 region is CSVEWGEQYF. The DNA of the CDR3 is TGCAGCGTTGAGTGGGGCGAGCAGTACTTC.

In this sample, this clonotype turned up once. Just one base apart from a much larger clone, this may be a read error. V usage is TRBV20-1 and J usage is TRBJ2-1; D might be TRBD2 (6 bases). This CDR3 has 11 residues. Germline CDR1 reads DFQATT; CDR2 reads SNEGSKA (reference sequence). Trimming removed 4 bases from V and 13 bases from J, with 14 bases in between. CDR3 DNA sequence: TGCAGTGCTACTTTACTAGCAGCCCAGTTCTTC. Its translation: CSATLLAAQFF.